The sequence of this T cell receptor (beta chain) was determined in a study of CD8+ T cells in alopecia areata. Study conclusions and caveats: Sharing of TCR sequences between patients (possibly for HLA-related reasons) was less clear than in mice. The study found higher clonality in lesional than normal scalp, especially in alopecia totalis/universalis.

Cell sorting was applied to PBMCs, and CD4+ and CD8+ T cells were collected. The sample holds a few counts of this clone. Its antigen is unknown. V was shortened by 4 bases and J by 5 bases, with 15 bases between the two germline ends. There are 16 residues in the CDR3. Per germline, CDR1 MGHDK and CDR2 SYGVNS. Sequencing used cDNA as its template, made by extracting RNA and reverse transcribing it. Repertoires were generated with immunoSEQ multiplex PCR, while TCRdb's copy carries only in-frame clones and drops some. The top ten hold roughly 5% of the sample, which has under 250,000 clones, around 50% seen once.

Sequenced material: CD8+ T cells sorted from blood. The receptor was derived from a human donor in good health. This chain uses TRBV25-1 with TRBJ1-6; D not resolved. CDR3 sequence reads: CASSGFGELNNSPLHF. For the CDR3, the DNA is TGTGCCAGCAGTGGGTTCGGGGAATTAAATAATTCACCCCTCCACTTT.